This T cell receptor (beta chain) was observed in a study of blood T cells in healthy people across ages (dated by TCRdb to 2013 to 2016). In the study overall: In model experiments, template switching captured roughly one uniquely barcoded TCR beta cDNA molecule for every two T cells. Using deep sequencing normalized with unique cDNA molecular identifiers, the study measured how TCR beta repertoire diversity changes with age. The donors were split into four age groups: young (average about 15 years), middle-aged (about 40), aged (approximately 60) and long-lived (roughly 88). Using the same blood draw, the study looked at two additional independent replicas of 1 million unique cDNA reads for two donors, one aged 18 to 30 and the other aged 80 or older. The full study reports these points: There was a strong correlation between observed TCR beta diversity and the percentage of naive T cells measured by flow cytometry. Donor CMV infection status was unknown, potentially confounding age-related changes in expanded clonotypes. Conclusive comparison of naive and antigen-experienced compartments was prevented by the profiling of bulk unsorted PBMCs. Estimates of total diversity based on one million sequenced T cells were considered lower bounds and underestimates. Observed TCR beta diversity per million T cells fell roughly linearly with age, and a significant reduction was already apparent by age roughly 40. Compared with the aged group, the long-lived group had more naive CD4+ T cells, fewer expanded clones and increased TCR diversity, a pattern suggesting age selection.

The CDR3 goes from the cysteine to the phenylalanine over 16 residues. Only CDR3 DNA remains: 48 bases, in frame from the first base. The germline ends are 20 bases apart after V is trimmed by 0 bases and J by 8 bases. According to the germline V gene (reference sequence), CDR1 reads DFQATT and CDR2 reads SNEGSKA. Library prep was done by 5' RACE. Sequencing instrument: Illumina HiSeq 2500. A second PCR of roughly 7 to 11 cycles was performed with a sample-barcoded 5' primer and a J-beta primer mix. A unique molecular identifier was introduced onto each TCR beta cDNA molecule by a template-switch 5' adaptor carrying 12 random nucleotides. Each sample yielded at least 3 million CDR3-containing paired-end reads. All of the RNA was converted into first-strand cDNA using the Mint cDNA synthesis kit, with a TRBC-specific oligonucleotide serving as the primer. Following uracil-DNA glycosylase treatment, a first 18-cycle PCR with universal primers M1SS and BC2_uni_R was performed on all cDNA. On the authors' methods: Normalization of each sample was performed by random selection of 1 million high-quality reads, each carrying a distinct molecular identifier. Instead of being binned into consensus sequences, reads with shared molecular identifiers were discarded. MiTCR, run with a Q25 quality threshold and the strictest error-elimination algorithm, handled CDR3 identification, clonotype clustering and error correction. A nonparametric unseen species model with Euler transformation was used to estimate lower-bound total TCR beta diversity. TCRdb reprocessing: public reads trimmed at Q25 with fastp, clones called with MiXCR, in-frame beta chains kept. When rows share a CDR3 protein, they turn into one entry using the most common DNA and genes. What appears here as the V and J calls and clone size reflects TCRdb's work, not the paper's. The sample has 800,000 to 950,000 distinct CDR3 sequences on record, just under 30% of them singletons. Clones ranked in the top ten supply more than 8.5% of the sample.

Note on this clonotype: It has no known antigen specificity. Base qualities are not at hand, and no much larger clone is one base apart.

Donors were 35 to 40 systemically healthy Caucasian individuals from Russia aged roughly 6 to 90 years. Each donor gave ten milliliters of peripheral blood, collected into EDTA-treated Vacutainer tubes. Ficoll-Paque density-gradient centrifugation was used to isolate PBMCs, with at least 7 million per sample. Trizol reagent was used to extract total RNA from PBMCs, with at least 5.5 micrograms per sample. Naive CD45RAhigh/CD27high T cell percentages were measured by flow cytometry on a PBMC aliquot from every donor. The sample was also reused in another study, on T cells of mothers and their children. From the second report: Nine systemically healthy Caucasian individuals, comprising three mothers and their six children, were included as donors. cDNA synthesis used all of the extracted RNA, with approximately 1.4 ug of RNA in each 15 ul reaction. Sample barcodes and 2-4 random nucleotides were added via the M1S primer in the second PCR. Each mother yielded over 8.5 million TCR beta CDR3 reads and each child 2.5 million to 3 million reads. In both related and unrelated pairs, thymic selection shapes the output of TCR recombination in a similar way, with inherited differences having only a minor effect. Related mother-child pairs always showed normalized repertoire overlap that was slightly higher than in unrelated mother-child pairs, though the difference was never significant. No persistent microchimeric T cell clones were detected, at a sensitivity of roughly 96 clones per million clonotypes. To look for features that set related mother-child pairs apart from unrelated individuals, the researchers ran deep NGS to compare the TCR beta repertoires of mothers and children. Mothers averaged roughly 40 +/- 4 years of age and children averaged about 10 +/- 4 years. After adapter ligation with NEBNext reagents, the libraries were sequenced on Illumina HiSeq 2000 with 100+100 nt paired-end reads. To prevent cross-contamination, the mother and child libraries were prepared one month apart and sequenced in separate runs. For each donor, somewhere between about 500,000 and 2,000,000 distinct TCR beta clonotypes were identified. Naive TCR beta clonotypes were estimated from low-frequency clonotypes matched to each donor's FACS-determined naive share, without sorting.

The sample was blood. The chain is assembled from TRBV20-1 and TRBJ2-1; the D gene is perhaps TRBD1, from 6 matching bases. This clonotype originated in a middle-aged woman in good health. The nucleotide sequence is TGCAGTGCTAGAGATTCAGGACAGAATCACGTAGATGAGCAGTTCTTC. This translates into CSARDSGQNHVDEQFF.